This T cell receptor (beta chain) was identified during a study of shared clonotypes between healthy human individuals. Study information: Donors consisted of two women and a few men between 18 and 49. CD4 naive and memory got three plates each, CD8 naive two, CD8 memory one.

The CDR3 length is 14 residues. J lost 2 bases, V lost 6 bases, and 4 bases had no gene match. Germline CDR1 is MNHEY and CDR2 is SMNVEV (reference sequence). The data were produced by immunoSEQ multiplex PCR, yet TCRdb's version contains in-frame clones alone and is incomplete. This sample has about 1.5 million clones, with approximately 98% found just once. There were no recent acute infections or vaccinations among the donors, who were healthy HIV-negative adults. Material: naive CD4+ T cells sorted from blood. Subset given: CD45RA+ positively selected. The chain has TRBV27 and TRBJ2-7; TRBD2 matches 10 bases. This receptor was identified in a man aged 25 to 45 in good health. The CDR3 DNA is TGTGCCAGCAGATTTAGCGGGAGGCCCTACGAGCAGTACTTC. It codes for CASRFSGRPYEQYF.